This TCR beta chain was captured in a study of T cells in Graves' hyperthyroidism and ophthalmopathy. Findings of the study overall: For ophthalmopathy, model prediction preceded onset by a median about 6 months.

This clonotype showed up many times. Its antigen remains unknown. V lost 7 bases, J lost 4 bases, and 10 bases stayed unmatched. The CDR3 runs 15 residues. Authors of the study amplified TCR beta CDR3 regions from RNA transcripts. A first-round RT-PCR of the TCR CDR3 used the HTBI primer set. Via MiXCR, TCRdb re-called the multiplex PCR reads, giving one row per CDR3 protein. The sample carries about 500,000 distinct CDR3 sequences, more than 15% recorded once. The sequence was obtained from a woman aged 18-35 years with Graves' ophthalmopathy. Input material: blood. The V gene is TRBV12-3 or TRBV12-4, the J gene TRBJ1-2; 9 bases line up with TRBD1. In nucleotides, the CDR3 is TGTGCCAGCACCGATCAGGACAGGGGACCCTATGGCTACACCTTC. This sequence encodes CASTDQDRGPYGYTF.